This TCR beta chain is from a study of blood T cell repertoires in COVID-19. Across the study: Samples of COVID-19 (acute and convalescent) were obtained from the United States, Italy and Spain.

Under the authors' procedure: Researchers report that nucleated cell counts were estimated from reference gene primer amplification. Sequenced by immunoSEQ multiplex PCR; TCRdb stores in-frame clones only, minus some. V and J calls and clone size are given by that table; D and trimming were obtained from the DNA. The sample contains over 100,000 clones, approximately 84% of which appear only once. This clone was observed once. V lost 1 base, J lost 7 bases, and 3 bases stayed unmatched. Germline CDR1 MGHDK, CDR2 SYGVNS. The CDR3 contains 13 residues. The V gene is TRBV25-1, the J gene TRBJ1-1; 7 bases line up with TRBD1. The source of this sequence is a man between 60 and 75 years old with acute or convalescent COVID-19. The sample comprised peripheral blood. The CDR3 DNA sequence: TGTGCCAGCAGTGAATGGAGGGACAGTGAAGCTTTCTTT. Translation: CASSEWRDSEAFF.